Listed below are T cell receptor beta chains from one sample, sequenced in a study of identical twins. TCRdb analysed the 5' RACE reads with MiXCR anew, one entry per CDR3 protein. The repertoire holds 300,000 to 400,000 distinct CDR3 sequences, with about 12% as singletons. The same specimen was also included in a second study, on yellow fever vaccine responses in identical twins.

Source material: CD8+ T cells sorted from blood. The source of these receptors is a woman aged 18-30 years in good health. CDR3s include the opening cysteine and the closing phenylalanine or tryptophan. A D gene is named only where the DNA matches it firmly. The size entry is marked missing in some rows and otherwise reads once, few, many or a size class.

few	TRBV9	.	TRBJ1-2	TGTGCCAGTTATAACTATGGCTACACCTTC	CASYNYGYTF
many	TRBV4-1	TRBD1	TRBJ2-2	TGCGCCAGCAGCCTACCTACAGGGGTGGGCGGGGAGCTGTTTTTT	CASSLPTGVGGELFF
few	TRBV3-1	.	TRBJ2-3	TGTGCCAGCAGCCAAGGTTTCGACCACACAGATACGCAGTATTTT	CASSQGFDHTDTQYF
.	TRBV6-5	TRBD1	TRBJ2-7	TGTGCCAGCAGTTATGGGGCAGGGGGCCTCTACGAGCAGTACTTC	CASSYGAGGLYEQYF
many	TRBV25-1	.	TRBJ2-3	TGTGCCAGCAGTGAGGCCCAGGGGTCAGCAGATACGCAGTATTTT	CASSEAQGSADTQYF
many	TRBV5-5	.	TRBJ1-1	TGTGCCAGCAGCTTGGTACAGGGGAACACTGAAGCTTTCTTT	CASSLVQGNTEAFF
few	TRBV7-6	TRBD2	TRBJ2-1	TGTGCCAGCAGCTTAAGGTCTGCGGGAGGGCCTGATGAGCAGTTCTTC	CASSLRSAGGPDEQFF
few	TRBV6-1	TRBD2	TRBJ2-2	TGTGCCAGCAGTGAAGCGGGCCTAGCGGAGGGAGGGGAGCTGTTTTTT	CASSEAGLAEGGELFF
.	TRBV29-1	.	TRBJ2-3	TGCAGCGTTGAAAGTGGGCTCGCCGCAGATACGCAGTATTTT	CSVESGLAADTQYF
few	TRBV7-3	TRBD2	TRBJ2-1	TGTGCCAGCAGCCAAAGCGGACTAGCGAGGTCTGCCAATGAGCAGTTCTTC	CASSQSGLARSANEQFF
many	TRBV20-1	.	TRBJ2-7	TGCAGTGCTAGAGATAAGGGAGACTACGAGCAGTACTTC	CSARDKGDYEQYF
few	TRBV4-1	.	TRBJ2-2	TGCGCCAGCAGCCAAGATGGGGGACCTGACACCGGGGAGCTGTTTTTT	CASSQDGGPDTGELFF
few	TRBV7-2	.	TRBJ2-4	TGTGCCAGCAGCTTAAATGGTGGTGCGGGACCTATAAACATTCAGTACTTC	CASSLNGGAGPINIQYF
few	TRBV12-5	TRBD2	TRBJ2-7	TGTGCTAGTGGTTCCTCCCGACTAGCGGGAGTCCACGAGCAGTACTTC	CASGSSRLAGVHEQYF
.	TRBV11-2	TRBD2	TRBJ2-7	TGTGCCAGCAGCCCAGGGGGGACTAGCGGGTACGAGCAGTACTTC	CASSPGGTSGYEQYF
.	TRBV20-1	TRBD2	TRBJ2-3	TGCAGTGTTGAAGCGGGGGGCGGAGATACGCAGTATTTT	CSVEAGGGDTQYF
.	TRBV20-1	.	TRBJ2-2	TGCAGTGCTAGAGATCGCTCCGGGGAGCTGTTTTTT	CSARDRSGELFF
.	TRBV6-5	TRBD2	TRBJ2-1	TGTGCCAGCAGTTTCCGTTCTAGCGGGGGGCCCCGGGAGCAGTTCTTC	CASSFRSSGGPREQFF
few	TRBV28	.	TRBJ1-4	TGTGCCAGCAGTTCCTACCAGGGAGTGTCTAATGAAAAACTGTTTTTT	CASSSYQGVSNEKLFF
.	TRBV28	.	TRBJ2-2	TGTGCCAGCAGTCCCACAGGGCATACCGGGGAGCTGTTTTTT	CASSPTGHTGELFF
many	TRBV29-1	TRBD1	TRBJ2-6	TGCAGCGTTGAAACAGGGGACTCTGGGGCCAACGTCCTGACTTTC	CSVETGDSGANVLTF
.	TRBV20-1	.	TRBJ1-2	TGCAGTGCCATACCCGCTCGTGAGGGACTCCAAGCTAACTATGGCTACACCTTC	CSAIPAREGLQANYGYTF
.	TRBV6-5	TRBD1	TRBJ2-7	TGTGCCAGCAGTTTGGACAGGCTGGAGGCCTACGAGCAGTACTTC	CASSLDRLEAYEQYF
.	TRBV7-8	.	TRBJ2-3	TGTGCCAGCAGCTTGGCGAGGCGGGCCCGCACAGATACGCAGTATTTT	CASSLARRARTDTQYF
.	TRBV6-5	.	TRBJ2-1	TGTGCCAGCAGTTACTCCGGCCCCAGCTCCTACAATGAGCAGTTCTTC	CASSYSGPSSYNEQFF
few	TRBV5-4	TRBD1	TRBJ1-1	TGTGCCAGCAGCTCCCGGGACAGCTCGAACACTGAAGCTTTCTTT	CASSSRDSSNTEAFF
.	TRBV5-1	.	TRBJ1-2	TGCGCCAGCAGCTTGAAGGCTAACCAAGCGAACTATGGCTACACCTTC	CASSLKANQANYGYTF
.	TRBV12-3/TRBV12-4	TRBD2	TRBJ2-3	TGTGCCAGCAGGACAAATAAAGGGACTAGCGGGGGACCTAGCACAGATACGCAGTATTTT	CASRTNKGTSGGPSTDTQYF
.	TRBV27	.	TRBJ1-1	TGTGCCAGCAGTCTATGGAGTCACGGGAACACTGAAGCTTTCTTT	CASSLWSHGNTEAFF
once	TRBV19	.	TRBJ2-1	TGTGCCAGTAGTATAGTGATAGGGGGCAATGAGCAGTTCTTC	CASSIVIGGNEQFF
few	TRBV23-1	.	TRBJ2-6	TGCGCCAGCAATCCCCTACAGGGCATCAGGCTTATTTCCGGGGCCAACGTCCTGACTTTC	CASNPLQGIRLISGANVLTF
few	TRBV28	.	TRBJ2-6	TGTGCCAGCAGTTTGGGCGGGCTCTCTGGGGCCAACGTCCTGACTTTC	CASSLGGLSGANVLTF
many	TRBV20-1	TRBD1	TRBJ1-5	TGCAGTGCTACATCCTCGACAGGGGTGGATGGTCAGCCCCAGCATTTT	CSATSSTGVDGQPQHF
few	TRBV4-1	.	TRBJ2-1	TGCGCCAGCAGCCAAGCCAGTCATGTCTGGTCCCGCGATGAGCAGTTCTTC	CASSQASHVWSRDEQFF
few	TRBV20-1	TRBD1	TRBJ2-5	TGCAGTGCTAGAAACCGGGACAGGGGCCAAGAGACCCAGTACTTC	CSARNRDRGQETQYF
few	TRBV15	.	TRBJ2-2	TGTGCCACCCGTTATGACCACACCGGGGAGCTGTTTTTT	CATRYDHTGELFF
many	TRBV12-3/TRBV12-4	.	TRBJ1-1	TGTGCCAGCAGTTTATCCGGCGGAAGAGCTTTCTTT	CASSLSGGRAFF
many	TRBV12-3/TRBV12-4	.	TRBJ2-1	TGTGCCAGCAGTTTATTGCCTCTTCGGGATGACAATGAGCAGTTCTTC	CASSLLPLRDDNEQFF
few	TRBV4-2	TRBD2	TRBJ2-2	TGTGCCAGCAGCCAAGAAGCGGGGGAGGCCGGGGAGCTGTTTTTT	CASSQEAGEAGELFF
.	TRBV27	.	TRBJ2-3	TGTGCCAGCAGTTTTGACGGTGGCGGGAGCACAGATACGCAGTATTTT	CASSFDGGGSTDTQYF
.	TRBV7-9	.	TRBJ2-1	TGTGCCAGCAGCTTGGGGCAGGAATTCGGTGAGCAGTTCTTC	CASSLGQEFGEQFF
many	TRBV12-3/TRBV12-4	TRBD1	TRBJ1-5	TGTGCCAGCAGTTCGGACAGGGAAAGCAATCAGCCCCAGCATTTT	CASSSDRESNQPQHF
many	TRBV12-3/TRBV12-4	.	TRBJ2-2	TGTGCCAGCAGTTTATTAGGAAACACCGGGGAGCTGTTTTTT	CASSLLGNTGELFF
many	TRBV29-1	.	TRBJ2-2	TGCAGCGTTGCTGTCACCGGGGAGCTGTTTTTT	CSVAVTGELFF
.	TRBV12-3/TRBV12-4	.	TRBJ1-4	TGTGCCAGTACTCCAGGCGCTCTCCCAGATAATGAAAAACTGTTTTTT	CASTPGALPDNEKLFF
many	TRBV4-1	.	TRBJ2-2	TGCGCCAGCAGCCAAGGATCGTCTATCGGGCCCGGGGAGCTGTTTTTT	CASSQGSSIGPGELFF
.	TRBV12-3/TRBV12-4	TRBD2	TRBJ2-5	TGTGCCAGCAGTTTAGAAGGGACTAGTATCGTAGAGACCCAGTACTTC	CASSLEGTSIVETQYF
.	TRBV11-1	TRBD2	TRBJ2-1	TGTGCCAGCAGCTTTTCCCCCTTTATGTTAGCGGGCTTCAATGAGCAGTTCTTC	CASSFSPFMLAGFNEQFF
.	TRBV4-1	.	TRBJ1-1	TGCGCCAGCAGCCAAGTAATCAGCTTGAACACTGAAGCTTTCTTT	CASSQVISLNTEAFF
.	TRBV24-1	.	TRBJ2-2	TGTGCCACCAGTGACGCGGACCGCGGGGAGCTGTTTTTT	CATSDADRGELFF